A selection of T cell receptor beta chains follows, all from one sample in a study of shared clonotypes between healthy human individuals. Sequencing used immunoSEQ multiplex PCR; TCRdb keeps in-frame clones, though not all of them. The sample holds 400,000 to 600,000 clones, around 79% seen once. Sequencing was performed on PBMCs. The receptors originated from a woman aged 40-49 years in good health. Some clones in this sample may be carry-over from other donors' samples. CDR3s include the opening cysteine and the closing phenylalanine or tryptophan. Each record gives: V gene, J gene, D gene, clone size, CDR3 protein, CDR3 DNA. D genes are given only for firm matches. Clone size is stated in some rows and not others, as once, few, many or a class when expanded.

TRBV7-2	TRBJ1-2	-	-	CASSSPAGMRGYTF	TGTGCCAGCAGCTCTCCGGCGGGGATGAGAGGCTACACCTTC
TRBV5-4	TRBJ2-1	TRBD2	-	CASSDGLAWDGNEQFF	TGTGCCAGCAGCGACGGACTAGCGTGGGATGGCAATGAGCAGTTCTTC
TRBV7-8	TRBJ1-5	-	-	CASSLGRFPNSNQPQHF	TGTGCCAGCAGCTTAGGGAGATTCCCAAATAGCAATCAGCCCCAGCATTTT
TRBV29-1	TRBJ2-1	TRBD2	few	CSVYSGRSGNEQFF	TGCAGCGTTTATAGCGGGAGGTCAGGCAATGAGCAGTTCTTC
TRBV5-1	TRBJ2-2	TRBD2	-	CASSGLAGGSFAGELFF	TGCGCCAGCAGCGGACTAGCGGGAGGCTCGTTCGCCGGGGAGCTGTTTTTT
TRBV4-1	TRBJ1-2	-	once	CASSGATRGHPYGYTF	TGCGCCAGCAGCGGAGCGACCCGAGGACACCCCTATGGCTACACCTTC
TRBV10-3	TRBJ2-1	TRBD2	-	CAISGSSGRGQGPYNEQFF	TGTGCCATCAGTGGCTCTAGCGGGAGGGGGCAGGGTCCCTACAATGAGCAGTTCTTC
TRBV10-3	TRBJ2-2	-	-	CAISSQSTTGELFF	TGTGCCATTTCCTCACAGAGTACCACCGGGGAGCTGTTTTTT
TRBV18	TRBJ1-3	-	-	CASSPTISSVDSTIYF	TGTGCCAGCTCACCGACTATAAGCTCTGTGGATAGCACCATATATTTT
TRBV20-1	TRBJ1-2	-	-	CSAVANYGYTF	TGCAGTGCAGTAGCGAACTATGGCTACACCTTC
TRBV6-1	TRBJ1-1	TRBD1	-	CASSDRGLSEAFF	TGTGCCAGCAGTGACAGGGGGTTGTCTGAAGCTTTCTTT
TRBV15	TRBJ1-1	TRBD1	-	CATSQRQGGTEAFF	TGTGCCACCAGCCAACGACAGGGTGGCACTGAAGCTTTCTTT
TRBV7-2	TRBJ2-7	TRBD1	-	CASSFGTGSYEQYF	TGTGCCAGCAGCTTCGGGACAGGTTCCTACGAGCAGTACTTC
TRBV7-9	TRBJ1-3	-	-	CASSLAPRASGNTIYF	TGTGCCAGCAGCTTAGCTCCCAGGGCCTCTGGAAACACCATATATTTT
TRBV11-3	TRBJ2-1	-	-	CASSLGVGLDEQFF	TGTGCCAGCAGCTTAGGGGTAGGGTTGGATGAGCAGTTCTTC
TRBV7-3	TRBJ2-5	-	-	CASSLTCPGTKCYETQYF	TGTGCCAGCAGCTTAACATGCCCCGGGACAAAGTGTTATGAGACCCAGTACTTC
TRBV10-3	TRBJ2-1	TRBD1	-	CAMGSGTGDRNEQFF	TGTGCCATGGGATCCGGGACAGGGGATCGGAATGAGCAGTTCTTC
TRBV6-1	TRBJ2-3	TRBD2	-	CASSARQGTSGSRGTDTQYF	TGTGCCAGCAGTGCCCGACAGGGGACTAGCGGGAGCCGGGGGACAGATACGCAGTATTTT
TRBV6-5	TRBJ2-7	-	-	CASGRGAETFGEQYF	TGTGCCAGCGGGAGAGGGGCAGAAACGTTCGGCGAGCAGTACTTC
TRBV29-1	TRBJ2-3	TRBD2	-	CSVERREEVDTQYF	TGCAGCGTTGAGCGGCGGGAGGAGGTAGATACGCAGTATTTT
TRBV9	TRBJ2-1	TRBD2	-	CASSVPPSGSRNEQFF	TGTGCCAGCAGCGTACCGCCTAGCGGGAGCCGCAATGAGCAGTTCTTC
TRBV6-1	TRBJ2-7	TRBD2	-	CASTTSGSSYEQYF	TGTGCCAGCACTACTAGCGGGAGCTCCTACGAGCAGTACTTC
TRBV18	TRBJ1-4	-	-	CASSQTTPGGGEKLFF	TGTGCCAGCTCCCAAACCACTCCGGGTGGCGGTGAAAAACTGTTTTTT
TRBV5-5	TRBJ1-5	TRBD1	once	CASSPGQPNQPQHF	TGTGCCAGCAGCCCGGGACAGCCAAATCAGCCCCAGCATTTT
TRBV9	TRBJ2-7	TRBD2	-	CASSPGLLSYEQYF	TGTGCCAGCAGCCCGGGACTACTCTCCTACGAGCAGTACTTC
TRBV21-1	TRBJ2-7	-	-	CASTPNWRSSYEQYF	TGTGCCAGCACCCCAAATTGGCGGTCCTCCTACGAGCAGTACTTC
TRBV9	TRBJ2-5	-	-	CASSFGAGQETQYF	TGTGCCAGCAGCTTTGGGGCAGGGCAAGAGACCCAGTACTTC
TRBV29-1	TRBJ1-1	TRBD1	-	CSVELGQGVEAFF	TGCAGCGTTGAATTGGGACAGGGGGTTGAAGCTTTCTTT
TRBV7-3	TRBJ1-1	-	-	CASSLTNLQGPNTEAFF	TGTGCCAGCAGCTTAACCAACCTACAGGGACCGAACACTGAAGCTTTCTTT
TRBV29-1	TRBJ2-3	TRBD2	few	CSVWTSGKSDTQYF	TGCAGCGTGTGGACTAGCGGGAAGTCAGATACGCAGTATTTT
TRBV6-1	TRBJ2-1	-	-	CASSGRKAYNEQFF	TGTGCCAGCAGTGGACGGAAAGCCTACAATGAGCAGTTCTTC
TRBV18	TRBJ1-2	TRBD1	-	CASSPLGGEGYTF	TGTGCCAGCTCACCACTAGGGGGCGAAGGCTACACCTTC
TRBV14	TRBJ2-5	-	-	CASSQRGPSGTQYF	TGTGCCAGCAGCCAAAGAGGACCGTCAGGGACCCAGTACTTC
TRBV18	TRBJ2-3	TRBD2	once	CASSPNSGSGYTQYF	TGTGCCAGCTCACCTAATAGCGGGAGTGGATATACGCAGTATTTT
TRBV21-1	TRBJ2-7	-	-	CASSNGLAGENEQYF	TGTGCCAGCAGCAACGGACTAGCGGGAGAAAACGAGCAGTACTTC
TRBV4-2	TRBJ1-3	-	-	CASSRPGAGRSGNTIYF	TGTGCCAGCAGCCGGCCTGGGGCGGGGCGCTCTGGAAACACCATATATTTT
TRBV11-2	TRBJ2-7	-	-	CASSNGGLRYEQYF	TGTGCCAGCAGTAACGGTGGACTTAGATACGAGCAGTACTTC
TRBV7-3	TRBJ2-3	-	-	CASSLMGGSTDTQYF	TGTGCCAGCAGCTTAATGGGTGGAAGCACAGATACGCAGTATTTT
TRBV28	TRBJ2-7	-	many	CASSLVGRSKIYEQYF	TGTGCCAGCAGTTTAGTCGGACGTTCAAAAATCTACGAGCAGTACTTC
TRBV4-2	TRBJ2-2	-	-	CASSQDAGAYTGELFF	TGTGCCAGCAGCCAAGACGCAGGGGCCTACACCGGGGAGCTGTTTTTT
TRBV29-1	TRBJ1-5	-	-	CSVELNGGRPQHF	TGCAGCGTTGAACTGAACGGGGGTCGGCCCCAGCATTTT
TRBV9	TRBJ2-3	TRBD1	-	CASRGFGTGEGTQYF	TGTGCCAGCAGGGGATTCGGGACAGGGGAAGGTACGCAGTATTTT
TRBV28	TRBJ1-3	TRBD1	once	CASSFRLGRGLDPTIYF	TGTGCCAGCAGTTTCCGCCTGGGCAGGGGGCTCGATCCTACCATATATTTT
TRBV27	TRBJ2-5	-	-	CASSPGLLQETQYF	TGTGCCAGCAGTCCAGGACTACTCCAAGAGACCCAGTACTTC
TRBV9	TRBJ1-1	TRBD1	-	CASSPWTGRNTEAFF	TGTGCCAGCAGCCCCTGGACAGGGCGAAACACTGAAGCTTTCTTT
TRBV27	TRBJ2-1	TRBD2	-	CASSLVVAGFNEQFF	TGTGCCAGCAGTTTGGTGGTAGCGGGCTTCAATGAGCAGTTCTTC
TRBV7-8	TRBJ2-5	-	-	CASSLVSTQQETQYF	TGTGCCAGCAGCTTAGTATCGACCCAGCAAGAGACCCAGTACTTC
TRBV15	TRBJ2-2	TRBD2	-	CATSRDRGGSASGELFF	TGTGCCACCAGCAGAGATCGAGGCGGGAGTGCGTCCGGGGAGCTGTTTTTT
TRBV19	TRBJ1-5	-	-	CASGDRRDQPQHF	TGTGCCAGTGGAGACAGGCGGGATCAGCCCCAGCATTTT
TRBV2	TRBJ2-7	-	few	CASESGFVGRRYEQYF	TGTGCCAGCGAAAGCGGTTTTGTCGGGAGACGGTACGAGCAGTACTTC
TRBV6-1	TRBJ2-7	TRBD1	few	CASSEAEGQGGFEQYF	TGTGCCAGCAGTGAAGCTGAGGGACAGGGGGGTTTCGAGCAGTACTTC
TRBV27	TRBJ1-1	TRBD1	-	CASRDRVNTEAFF	TGTGCCAGCAGAGACAGGGTGAACACTGAAGCTTTCTTT
TRBV5-1	TRBJ1-1	-	-	CASSLSSGRTEAFF	TGCGCCAGCAGCCTAAGCTCAGGGAGGACTGAAGCTTTCTTT
TRBV5-1	TRBJ2-2	-	once	CASSLEGVGTGELFF	TGCGCCAGCAGCTTGGAGGGGGTTGGTACCGGGGAGCTGTTTTTT
TRBV5-1	TRBJ2-3	TRBD2	-	CASSLGGRAPDTQYF	TGCGCCAGCAGCTTGGGCGGGAGGGCACCAGATACGCAGTATTTT
TRBV27	TRBJ2-5	-	once	CASSDYRGGETQYF	TGTGCCAGCAGTGACTACAGGGGAGGGGAGACCCAGTACTTC
TRBV29-1	TRBJ2-7	-	few	CSVSEGGASEQYF	TGCAGCGTTAGCGAGGGGGGGGCGAGCGAGCAGTACTTC
TRBV30	TRBJ2-7	TRBD1	-	CAWSTRDRGLYEQYF	TGTGCCTGGAGCACCCGGGACAGGGGGCTCTACGAGCAGTACTTC